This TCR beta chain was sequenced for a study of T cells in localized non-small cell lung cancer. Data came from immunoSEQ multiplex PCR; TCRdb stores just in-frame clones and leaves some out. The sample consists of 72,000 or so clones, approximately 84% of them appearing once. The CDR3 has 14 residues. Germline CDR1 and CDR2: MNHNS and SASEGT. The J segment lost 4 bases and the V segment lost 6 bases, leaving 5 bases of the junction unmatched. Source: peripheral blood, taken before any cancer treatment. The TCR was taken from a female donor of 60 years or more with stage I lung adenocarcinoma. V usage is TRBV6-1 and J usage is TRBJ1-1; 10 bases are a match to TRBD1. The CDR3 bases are TGTGCCAGCAGAGTGGACAGGGGGATCACTGAAGCTTTCTTT. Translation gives CASRVDRGITEAFF.